Sequencing of this TCR beta chain was carried out in a study of beta chain features in type 1 diabetes (dated by TCRdb to the late 2010s). About the study as a whole: No differences in mean age, gender distribution, total cell number or subset yield were found between patients and healthy donors. A total of 85 million to 140 million sorted cells were examined across all samples, and the number of cells per subset was strongly correlated with RNA yield. Regulatory and stem cell-like memory subsets were obtained from only 8 patients and roughly 8 healthy donors, while naive and central memory subsets were obtained from all 28 donors. In the study, recently diagnosed type 1 diabetes patients and matched healthy donors were compared on the TCRB repertoires of their sorted circulating CD4+ T cell subsets. The investigation overall reported the following: Because cDNA was sequenced instead of genomic DNA, highly expressing activated cells could be over-represented, though the groups showed no difference in activation or CD3 levels. Naive, central memory and regulatory TCRB repertoires appeared more similar among patients than among healthy donors. PCR may preferentially amplify shorter templates, but because patient and control samples were amplified and corrected together, any resulting skew would affect both groups equally. Patients with type 1 diabetes made fewer insertions and deleted more nucleotides at VDJ recombination sites, implying thymic rearrangement abnormalities. Type 1 diabetes patients showed a moderate but significant shortening of TCRB CDR3 length in all four CD4+ subsets. HLA sub-analyses involved small numbers of individuals, so any influence of HLA type on TCRB rearrangement remained unresolved.

The High Capacity cDNA Reverse Transcription Kit was used to reverse transcribe all of the isolated RNA, meaning that expressed TCRB transcripts were what got sequenced. Deep immunoSEQ sequencing was performed on naive, central memory and regulatory T cell samples, with an average of around 3.4 million total reads per sample. Sorted cells were lysed in RLT buffer and RNA was extracted with DNase-treated RNeasy Micro or Mini kits, depending on cell number. To prevent cross-contamination, every cell subset was processed on its own, while patient and healthy donor samples were processed together. The immunoSEQ multiplex PCR was used to amplify TCRB sequences from cDNA, yielding 87-bp fragments that span the CDR3 region. Sequencing of the amplicons was performed on the Illumina HiSeq platform. Per the original workflow: Synthetic template baselines were used to correct PCR bias computationally, reads within Hamming distance 2 were collapsed, and singletons that could not be merged were discarded. By aligning reads against IMGT, V, D and J genes, CDR3 length, and insertions or deletions at six rearrangement sites were assigned. Within each subset, clonotype counts were normalized to sorted cell number, after which true diversity and Gini coefficients were computed with the tcR R package. The overlap coefficient, calculated on TCRB nucleotide sequences, was used to quantify repertoire sharing. As a proxy for the pre-selection repertoire, out-of-frame TCRB sequences from naive cells were analyzed. Drawn from immuneACCESS, this table holds only the in-frame rearrangements with V and J called that TCRdb kept. Clones are partly lost; checked studies trace under half to an unresolved V gene and leave the rest unexplained. The DNA was the basis for D and trimming; V, J and clone size are from that table. A total of around 600,000 clones appear in this sample, around 11% of them only once. The top ten clones comprise around 0.12% of the sample.

Each donor gave one peripheral blood draw, averaging approximately 0.12 L, which was collected into heparinised tubes. A BD FACSAria II was used to sort naive, central memory, regulatory and stem cell-like memory CD4+ T cells with a panel that included CD45RO, CCR7, CD25, CD127, CD95 and CD27. A purity above 95% was achieved for all sorted populations. PBMCs were separated immediately by Lymphoprep density gradient centrifugation and were stained directly, without being cultured. To minimize batch effects, samples were stained and sorted in pairs, one healthy donor with one patient per experiment. V is pared back by 0 bases and J by 2 bases, with 2 bases lying between the germline termini. The CDR3 holds 12 amino acids from the cysteine to the phenylalanine. The sequence is cut down to CDR3 DNA, 36 bases in frame from base 1. The germline V gene yields SGHTA for CDR1 and FQGNSA for CDR2. With respect to this clone: Its target antigen remains unknown. No clone much larger than this one lies a single base away; base qualities are absent. Distinct nucleotide sequences in the sample also encode this CDR3.

The rearranged chain carries TRBV7-2 and TRBJ2-7; no D gene is confidently identified. The source material was naive CD4+ T cells from blood. In the paper's terms, the cell subset or site label means: true naive CD4+ T cells. This TCR was sampled from a young man with type 1 diabetes. At the DNA level, the sequence is TGTGCCAGCAGCTTAGCCCCCTACGAGCAGTACTTC. It codes for CASSLAPYEQYF.